This TCR beta chain emerged from a study of T-cell reconstitution after alpha-beta-depleted transplantation in children. Preparation of the TCRbeta library used unique molecular identifiers. TCRdb re-called the PCR reads with MiXCR, one entry per CDR3 protein. The sample carries roughly 500,000 distinct CDR3 sequences, 8% to 11% recorded once. Points from the study as a whole: The origin of high day-60 TCRbeta diversity in some patients lay in surviving recipient T cells and thymic progenitors. The origin of alpha-beta T cells about two months after transplant was reportedly several hundred expanded graft clones. A year post-transplant, T-cell counts and diversity derived mostly from newly produced T cells.

The CDR3 sequence is 18 residues long. V trimming: 3 bases; J trimming: 8 bases; junction bases outside the gene matches: 19. CDR1 GTSNPN and CDR2 SVGIG come from the germline V gene (reference sequence). In regard to this clonotype: The antigen is unknown.

The sequence was collected from a child between 2 and 9 years old with inherited bone marrow failure, due to receive a stem cell transplant. The chain carries TRBV30 and TRBJ2-1, with TRBD2 identical over 10 bases. The specimen was PBMCs, collected before TCRalphabeta/CD19-depleted stem cell transplant. The chain's CDR3 is CAWSDDLASGRAVDEQFF. The CDR3 DNA follows: TGTGCCTGGAGCGACGACCTGGCTAGCGGGAGAGCAGTCGATGAGCAGTTCTTC.